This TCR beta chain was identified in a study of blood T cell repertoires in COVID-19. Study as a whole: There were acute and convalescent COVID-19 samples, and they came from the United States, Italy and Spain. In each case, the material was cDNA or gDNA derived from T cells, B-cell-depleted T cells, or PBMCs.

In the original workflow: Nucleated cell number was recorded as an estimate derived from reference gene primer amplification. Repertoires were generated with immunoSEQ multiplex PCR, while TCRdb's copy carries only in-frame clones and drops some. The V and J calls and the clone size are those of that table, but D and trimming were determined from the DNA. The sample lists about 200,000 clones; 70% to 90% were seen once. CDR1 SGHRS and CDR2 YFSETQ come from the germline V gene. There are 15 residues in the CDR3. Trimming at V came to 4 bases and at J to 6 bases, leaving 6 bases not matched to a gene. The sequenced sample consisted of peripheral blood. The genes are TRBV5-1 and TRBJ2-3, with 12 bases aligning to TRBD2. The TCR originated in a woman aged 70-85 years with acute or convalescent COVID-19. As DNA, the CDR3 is TGCGCCAGCAGCACGACTAGCGGGGGTTTGGATACGCAGTATTTT. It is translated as CASSTTSGGLDTQYF. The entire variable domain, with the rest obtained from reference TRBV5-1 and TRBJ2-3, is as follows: KAGVTQTPRYLIKTRGQQVTLSCSPISGHRSVSWYQQTPGQGLQFLFEYFSETQRNKGNFPGRFSGRQFSNSRSEMNVSTLELGDSALYLCASSTTSGGLDTQYFGPGTRLTVL.